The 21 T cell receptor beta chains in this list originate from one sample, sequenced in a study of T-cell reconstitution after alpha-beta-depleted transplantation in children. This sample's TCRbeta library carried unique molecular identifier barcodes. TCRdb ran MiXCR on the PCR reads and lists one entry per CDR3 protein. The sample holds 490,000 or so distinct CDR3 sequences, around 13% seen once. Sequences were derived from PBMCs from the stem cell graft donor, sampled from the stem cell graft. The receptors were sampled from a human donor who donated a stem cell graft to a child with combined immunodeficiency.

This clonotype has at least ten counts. The CDR3: CASSQLGNTGELFF. The CDR3 region has the DNA TGTGCCAGCAGCCAACTAGGGAACACCGGGGAGCTGTTTTTT. The V gene is TRBV14, the J gene TRBJ2-2; D gene ambiguous. The CDR3 extends over 14 amino acids. The V and J ends lost 2 bases and 1 base respectively, with 5 bases between them. Germline CDR1 SGHDN, CDR2 FVKESK.

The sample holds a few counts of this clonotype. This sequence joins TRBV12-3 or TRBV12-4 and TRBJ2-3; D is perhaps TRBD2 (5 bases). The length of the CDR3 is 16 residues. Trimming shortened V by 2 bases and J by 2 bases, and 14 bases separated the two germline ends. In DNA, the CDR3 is TGTGCCAGCAGTTTAATGAGGGCCGTACTCACAGATACGCAGTATTTT. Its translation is CASSLMRAVLTDTQYF.

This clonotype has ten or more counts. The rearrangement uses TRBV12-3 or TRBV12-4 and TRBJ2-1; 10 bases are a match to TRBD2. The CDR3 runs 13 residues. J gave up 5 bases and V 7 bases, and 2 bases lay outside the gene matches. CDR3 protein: CASKAGGHNEQFF. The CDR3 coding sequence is TGTGCCAGCAAAGCGGGAGGGCACAATGAGCAGTTCTTC.

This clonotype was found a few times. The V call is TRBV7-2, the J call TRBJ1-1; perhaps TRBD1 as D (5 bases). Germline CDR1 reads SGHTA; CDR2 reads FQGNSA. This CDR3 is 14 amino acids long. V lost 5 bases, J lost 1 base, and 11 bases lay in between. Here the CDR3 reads CASSPPGTNTEAFF. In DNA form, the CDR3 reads TGTGCCAGCAGCCCGCCCGGGACGAACACTGAAGCTTTCTTT. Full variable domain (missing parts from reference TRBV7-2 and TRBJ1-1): GAGVSQSPSNKVTEKGKDVELRCDPISGHTALYWYRQSLGQGLEFLIYFQGNSAPDKSGLPSDRFSAERTGGSVSTLTIQRTQQEDSAVYLCASSPPGTNTEAFFGQGTRLTVV.

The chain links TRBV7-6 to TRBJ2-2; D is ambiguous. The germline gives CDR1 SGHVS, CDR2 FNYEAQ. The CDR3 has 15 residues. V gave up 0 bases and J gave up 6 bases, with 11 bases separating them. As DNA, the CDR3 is TGTGCCAGCAGCTTAGCGTCGACGAGGTCCGGGGAGCTGTTTTTT. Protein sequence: CASSLASTRSGELFF.

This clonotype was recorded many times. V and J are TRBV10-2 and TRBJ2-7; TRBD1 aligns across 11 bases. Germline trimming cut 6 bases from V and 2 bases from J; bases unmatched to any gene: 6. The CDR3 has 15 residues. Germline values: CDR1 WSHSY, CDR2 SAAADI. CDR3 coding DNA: TGCGCCAGCAGAGGGCCGGGACAGGGGGCCTACGAGCAGTACTTC. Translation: CASRGPGQGAYEQYF.

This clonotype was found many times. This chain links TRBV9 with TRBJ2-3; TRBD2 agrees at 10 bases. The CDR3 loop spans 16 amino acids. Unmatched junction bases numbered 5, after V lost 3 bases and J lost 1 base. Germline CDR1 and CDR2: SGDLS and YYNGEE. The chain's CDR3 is CASSGIGLAGTDTQYF. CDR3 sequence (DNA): TGTGCCAGCAGCGGGATTGGACTAGCGGGCACAGATACGCAGTATTTT. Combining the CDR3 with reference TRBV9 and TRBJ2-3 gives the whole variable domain DSGVTQTPKHLITATGQRVTLRCSPRSGDLSVYWYQQSLDQGLQFLIQYYNGEERAKGNILERFSAQQFPDLHSELNLSSLELGDSALYFCASSGIGLAGTDTQYFGPGTRLTVL.

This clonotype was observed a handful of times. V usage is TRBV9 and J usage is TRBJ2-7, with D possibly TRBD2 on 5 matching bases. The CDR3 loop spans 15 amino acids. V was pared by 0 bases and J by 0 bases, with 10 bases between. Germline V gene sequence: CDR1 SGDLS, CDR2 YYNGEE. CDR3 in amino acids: CASSVEAGLSYEQYF. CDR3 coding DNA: TGTGCCAGCAGCGTAGAGGCGGGCCTCTCCTACGAGCAGTACTTC.

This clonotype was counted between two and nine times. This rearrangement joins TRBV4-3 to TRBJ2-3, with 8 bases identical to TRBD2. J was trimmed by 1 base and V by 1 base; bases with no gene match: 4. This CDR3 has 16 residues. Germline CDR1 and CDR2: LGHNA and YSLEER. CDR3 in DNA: TGCGCCAGCAGCCAAGGAGCGGGAGACGGCACAGATACGCAGTATTTT. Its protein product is CASSQGAGDGTDTQYF.

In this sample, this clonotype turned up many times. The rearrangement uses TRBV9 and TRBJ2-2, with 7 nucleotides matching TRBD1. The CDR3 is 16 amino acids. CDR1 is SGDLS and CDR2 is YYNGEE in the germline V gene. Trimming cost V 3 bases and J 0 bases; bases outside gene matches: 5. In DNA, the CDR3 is TGTGCCAGCAGCGCGTGGGACAGACCGAACACCGGGGAGCTGTTTTTT. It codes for CASSAWDRPNTGELFF.

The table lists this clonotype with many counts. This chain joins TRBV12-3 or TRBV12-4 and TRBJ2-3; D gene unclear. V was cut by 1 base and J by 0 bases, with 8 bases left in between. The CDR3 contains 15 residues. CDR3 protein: CASSLGVYSTDTQYF. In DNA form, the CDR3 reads TGTGCCAGCAGTTTAGGAGTCTACAGCACAGATACGCAGTATTTT.

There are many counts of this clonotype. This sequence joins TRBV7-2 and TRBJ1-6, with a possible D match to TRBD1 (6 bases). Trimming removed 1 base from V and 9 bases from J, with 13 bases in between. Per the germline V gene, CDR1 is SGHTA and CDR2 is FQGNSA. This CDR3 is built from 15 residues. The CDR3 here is CASSLVKGGISPLHF. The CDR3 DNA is TGTGCCAGCAGCTTAGTTAAGGGGGGGATTTCACCCCTCCACTTT.

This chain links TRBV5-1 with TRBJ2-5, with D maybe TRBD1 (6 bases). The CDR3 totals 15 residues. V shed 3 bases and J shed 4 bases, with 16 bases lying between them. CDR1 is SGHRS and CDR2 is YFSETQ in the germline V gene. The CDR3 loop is CASSWAGARIETQYF. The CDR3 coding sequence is TGCGCCAGCAGCTGGGCAGGGGCCCGAATAGAGACCCAGTACTTC.

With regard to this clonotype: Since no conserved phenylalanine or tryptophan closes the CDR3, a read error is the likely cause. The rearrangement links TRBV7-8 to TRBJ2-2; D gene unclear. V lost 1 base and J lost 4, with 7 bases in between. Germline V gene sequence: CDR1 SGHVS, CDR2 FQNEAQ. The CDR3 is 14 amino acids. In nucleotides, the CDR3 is TGTGCCAGCAGCTTAGTTATGGGCACCGGGGAGCTGTTTTTA. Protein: CASSLVMGTGELFL.

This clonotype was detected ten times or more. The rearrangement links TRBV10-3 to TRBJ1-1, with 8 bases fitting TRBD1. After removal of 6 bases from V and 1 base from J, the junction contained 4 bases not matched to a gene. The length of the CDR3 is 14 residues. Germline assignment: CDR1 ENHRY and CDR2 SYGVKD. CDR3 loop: CAISETGANTEAFF. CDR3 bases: TGTGCCATCAGCGAGACAGGGGCGAACACTGAAGCTTTCTTT.

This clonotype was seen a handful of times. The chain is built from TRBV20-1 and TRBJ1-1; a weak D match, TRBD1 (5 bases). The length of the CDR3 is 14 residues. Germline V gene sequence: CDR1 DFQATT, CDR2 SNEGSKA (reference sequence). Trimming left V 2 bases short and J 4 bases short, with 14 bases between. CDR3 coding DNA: TGCAGTGCTAGACACCCCAGGGTGATCACTGAAGCTTTCTTT. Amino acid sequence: CSARHPRVITEAFF.

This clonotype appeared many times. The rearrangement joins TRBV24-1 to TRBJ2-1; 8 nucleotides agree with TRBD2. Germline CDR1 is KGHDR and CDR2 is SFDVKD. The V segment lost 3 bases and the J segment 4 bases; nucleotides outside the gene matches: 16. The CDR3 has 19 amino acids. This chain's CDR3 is CATSDPGDLRTSGYNEQFF. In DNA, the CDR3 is TGTGCCACCAGTGATCCAGGGGACCTAAGAACTAGCGGTTACAATGAGCAGTTCTTC.

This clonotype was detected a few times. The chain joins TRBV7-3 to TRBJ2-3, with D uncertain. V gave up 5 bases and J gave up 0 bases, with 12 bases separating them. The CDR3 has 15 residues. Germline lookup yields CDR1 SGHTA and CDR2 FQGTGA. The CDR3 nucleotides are TGTGCCAGCAGCCCCATGGCAGGAAGCACAGATACGCAGTATTTT. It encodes CASSPMAGSTDTQYF.

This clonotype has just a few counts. The CDR3 spells CASSVSGDLSYEQYF. The DNA of the CDR3 is TGTGCCAGCAGTGTGAGCGGGGACTTATCCTACGAGCAGTACTTC. The V and J genes are TRBV25-1 and TRBJ2-7, with 7 bases fitting TRBD2. This CDR3 spans 15 amino acids. V shed 4 bases and J 1 base; nucleotides not matched to a gene: 7. The germline V gene encodes CDR1 MGHDK and CDR2 SYGVNS.

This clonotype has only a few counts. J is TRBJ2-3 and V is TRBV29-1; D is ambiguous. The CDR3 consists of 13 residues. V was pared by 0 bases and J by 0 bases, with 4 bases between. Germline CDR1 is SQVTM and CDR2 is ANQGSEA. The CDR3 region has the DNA TGCAGCGTTGAAGATACGAGCACAGATACGCAGTATTTT. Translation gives CSVEDTSTDTQYF.

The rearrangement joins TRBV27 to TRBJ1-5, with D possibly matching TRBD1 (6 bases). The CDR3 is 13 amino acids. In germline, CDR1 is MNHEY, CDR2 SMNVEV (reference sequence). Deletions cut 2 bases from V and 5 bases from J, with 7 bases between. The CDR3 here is CASSLNRDQPQHF. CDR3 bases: TGTGCCAGCAGTTTAAACAGGGATCAGCCCCAGCATTTT.